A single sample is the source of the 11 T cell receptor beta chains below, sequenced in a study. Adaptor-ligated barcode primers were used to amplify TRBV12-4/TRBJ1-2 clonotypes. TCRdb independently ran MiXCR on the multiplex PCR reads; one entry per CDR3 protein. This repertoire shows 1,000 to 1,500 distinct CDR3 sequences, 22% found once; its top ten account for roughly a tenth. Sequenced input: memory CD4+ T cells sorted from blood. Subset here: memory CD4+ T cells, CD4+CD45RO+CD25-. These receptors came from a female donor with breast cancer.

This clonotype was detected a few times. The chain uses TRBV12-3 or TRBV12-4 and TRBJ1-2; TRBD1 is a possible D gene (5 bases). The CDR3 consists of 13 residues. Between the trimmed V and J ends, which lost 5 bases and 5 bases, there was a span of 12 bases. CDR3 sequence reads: CASSPAGWYGYTF. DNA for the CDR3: TGTGCCAGCAGTCCCGCAGGGTGGTATGGCTACACCTTC.

The CDR3 sequence is CASSSSGHDGYTF. CDR3 bases: TGTGCCAGCAGTTCGAGTGGCCATGATGGCTACACCTTC. The chain combines TRBV12-3 or TRBV12-4 with TRBJ1-2; D ambiguous. CDR3 length: 13 residues. Trimming removed 4 bases at V and 6 bases at J, with 12 bases between.

CDR3 loop: CASSARGRHGYGYTF. CDR3 nucleotide sequence: TGTGCCAGCAGCGCCCGTGGGCGGCATGGCTATGGCTACACCTTC. V and J are TRBV12-3 or TRBV12-4 and TRBJ1-2; D is ambiguous. This CDR3 is 15 amino acids long. The V gene lost 6 bases and the J gene lost 4 bases, with 18 bases spanning the gap.

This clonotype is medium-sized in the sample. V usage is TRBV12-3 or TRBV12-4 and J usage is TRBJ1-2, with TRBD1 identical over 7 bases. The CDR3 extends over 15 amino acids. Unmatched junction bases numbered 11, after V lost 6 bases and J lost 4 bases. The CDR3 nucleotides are TGTGCCAGCAGGACCGAAACTGGACAGGCCTATGGCTACACCTTC. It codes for CASRTETGQAYGYTF.

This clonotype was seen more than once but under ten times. CDR3 nucleotide sequence: TGTGCCAGCAGCTTCCCGGGACAGGGGTTTGCTGGCTACACCTTC. Translating gives CASSFPGQGFAGYTF. This chain uses TRBV12-3 or TRBV12-4 with TRBJ1-2; 10 bases fit TRBD1. The CDR3 consists of 15 residues. V gave up 6 bases and J gave up 7 bases; unmatched junction bases: 11.

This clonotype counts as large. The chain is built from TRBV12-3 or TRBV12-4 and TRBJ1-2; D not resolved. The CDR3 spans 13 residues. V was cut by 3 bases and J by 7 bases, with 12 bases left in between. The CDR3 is CASSLYQSGGYTF. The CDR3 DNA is TGTGCCAGCAGTTTGTACCAATCGGGTGGCTACACCTTC.

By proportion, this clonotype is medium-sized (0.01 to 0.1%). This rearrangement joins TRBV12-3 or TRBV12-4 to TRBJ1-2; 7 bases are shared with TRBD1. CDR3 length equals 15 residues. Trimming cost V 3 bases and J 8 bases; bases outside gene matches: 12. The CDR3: CASSFSLGQVGGYTF. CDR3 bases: TGTGCCAGCAGTTTTAGCCTAGGACAGGTGGGAGGCTACACCTTC.

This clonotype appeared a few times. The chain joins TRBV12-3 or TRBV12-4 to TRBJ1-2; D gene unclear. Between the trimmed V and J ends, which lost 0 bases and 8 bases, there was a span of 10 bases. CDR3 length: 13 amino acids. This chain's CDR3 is CASSLAPSWGYTF. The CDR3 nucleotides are TGTGCCAGCAGTTTAGCGCCTTCTTGGGGCTACACCTTC.

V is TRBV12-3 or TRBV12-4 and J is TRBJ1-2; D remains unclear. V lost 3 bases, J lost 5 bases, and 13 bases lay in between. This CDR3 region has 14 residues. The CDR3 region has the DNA TGTGCCAGCAGTTTCATCTGGGATGAATATGGCTACACCTTC. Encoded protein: CASSFIWDEYGYTF.

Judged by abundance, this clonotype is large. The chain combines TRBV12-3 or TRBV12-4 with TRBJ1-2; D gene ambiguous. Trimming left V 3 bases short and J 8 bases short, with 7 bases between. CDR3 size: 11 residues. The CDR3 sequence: CASSFGSGYTF. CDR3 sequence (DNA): TGTGCCAGCAGTTTCGGGAGCGGCTACACCTTC.

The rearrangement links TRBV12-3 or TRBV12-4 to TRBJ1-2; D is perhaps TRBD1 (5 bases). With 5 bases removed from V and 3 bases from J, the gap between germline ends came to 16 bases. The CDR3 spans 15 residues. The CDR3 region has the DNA TGTGCCAGCAGTCCTAAAGGGGCGTATCACTATGGCTACACCTTC. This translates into CASSPKGAYHYGYTF.